A single sample gave rise to the 9 T cell receptor beta chains below, sequenced in a study of control samples from healthy donors and cancer patients. TCRdb's table, derived via immunoSEQ multiplex PCR, lists solely in-frame clones and lacks some. The data hold about 150,000 clones, with 93% observed a single time. What was sequenced was blood. The receptors originated from a man aged 50-60 years in good health.

This chain uses TRBV10-3 with TRBJ1-5; perhaps TRBD1 as D (6 bases). This CDR3 has 13 amino acids. Germline loops: CDR1 ENHRY, CDR2 SYGVKD. V lost 8 bases and J lost 2, with 10 bases in between. CDR3 coding DNA: TGTGCCATCGGGCCAGGGGGCAATCAGCCCCAGCATTTT. Amino acids: CAIGPGGNQPQHF.

The rearrangement links TRBV27 to TRBJ2-5; 8 bases align to TRBD2. The CDR3 is 16 residues long. The germline CDR1 and CDR2 sequences are MNHEY and SMNVEV (reference sequence). Trimming cost V 5 bases and J 4 bases; bases outside gene matches: 12. The CDR3 reads CASSVSGRFWGETQYF. The DNA of the CDR3 is TGTGCCAGCAGTGTAAGCGGGAGATTTTGGGGAGAGACCCAGTACTTC.

This chain connects TRBV28 to TRBJ2-1; no definite D call. V lost 3 bases and J lost 6, with 15 bases in between. The CDR3 runs to 15 residues. CDR1 and CDR2 (germline): MDHEN, SYDVKM. DNA of the CDR3: TGTGCCAGCAGTTTCGTCATGTTGCAGGTCAATGAGCAGTTCTTC. It is translated as CASSFVMLQVNEQFF.

This chain joins TRBV9 and TRBJ1-1; TRBD1 might be the D (5 bases). Trimming took off 1 base at V and 5 bases at J, with 12 bases between the two ends. This CDR3 has 14 amino acids. Germline V gives CDR1 SGDLS, CDR2 YYNGEE. The chain's CDR3 is CASSVQGLGTEAFF. In DNA, the CDR3 is TGTGCCAGCAGCGTACAGGGCTTGGGAACTGAAGCTTTCTTT.

V is TRBV28 and J is TRBJ1-4; D not certain. The CDR3 loop spans 12 amino acids. Germline loops: CDR1 MDHEN, CDR2 SYDVKM. V lost 0 bases to trimming and J lost 6 bases, with 2 bases between them. DNA of the CDR3: TGTGCCAGCAGTTTATGGTATGAAAAACTGTTTTTT. Protein: CASSLWYEKLFF.

V is TRBV11-3 and J is TRBJ2-7; D is undetermined. TRBJ2-1 matches the DNA end more closely, so the J call is doubtful. Per the germline V gene, CDR1 is SGHNT and CDR2 is YENEEA. The CDR3 sequence is 14 residues long. The CDR3 DNA reads TGTGCCAGCACCCCAGCCCGGACCTACAATGAGCAGTTCTTC. Translating gives CASTPARTYNEQFF.

The CDR3 region has the DNA TGCGCCAGCAGCCAAGATCCCATGAGCTCTGGAAACACCATATATTTT. Protein: CASSQDPMSSGNTIYF. V is TRBV4-1 and J is TRBJ1-3; D is uncertain. Germline lookup yields CDR1 MGHRA and CDR2 YSYEKL. The length of the CDR3 is 16 residues. Trimming took 0 bases from V and 0 from J, leaving 9 bases between them.

J is TRBJ2-5 and V is TRBV7-6; D perhaps matches TRBD1 (5 bases). This CDR3 has 14 amino acids. Per the germline V gene, CDR1 is SGHVS and CDR2 is FNYEAQ. V was cut by 2 bases and J by 2 bases, with 9 bases left in between. The CDR3 DNA reads TGTGCCAGCAGCTTACTCCCAGGGCAAGAGACCCAGTACTTC. The encoded protein is CASSLLPGQETQYF. Supplemented by reference TRBV7-6 and TRBJ2-5, the full variable domain reads GAGVSQSPRYKVTKRGQDVALRCDPISGHVSLYWYRQALGQGPEFLTYFNYEAQQDKSGLPNDRFSAERPEGSISTLTIQRTEQRDSAMYRCASSLLPGQETQYFGPGTRLLVL.

The CDR3 DNA reads as TGTGCCAGCACCGTCTTAGCGGGAGCTACCAAAAACATTCAGTACTTC. This gives the protein CASTVLAGATKNIQYF. This sequence joins TRBV5-4 and TRBJ2-4; TRBD2 matches at 9 bases. This CDR3 is 16 amino acids long. Losses at the gene ends were 6 bases for V and 2 bases for J; bases not matched to a gene: 9. Germline lookup yields CDR1 SGHNT and CDR2 YYREEE (reference sequence). Full variable domain (outside the CDR3, taken from reference TRBV5-4 and TRBJ2-4): ETGVTQSPTHLIKTRGQQVTLRCSSQSGHNTVSWYQQALGQGPQFIFQYYREEENGRGNFPPRFSGLQFPNYSSELNVNALELDDSALYLCASTVLAGATKNIQYFGAGTRLSVL.